The clone carrying this TCR beta chain was recorded many times. Its antigen is unidentified. This entry comes from a study of T-cell reconstitution after alpha-beta-depleted transplantation in children. Unique molecular identifiers were used in preparing the TCRbeta library. TCRdb redid the calling of the PCR reads with MiXCR, one entry per CDR3 protein. The table lists some 200,000 distinct CDR3 sequences, around 9.2% of them singletons. General study results and limits: By one year post-transplant, T-cell counts and diversity largely arose from T cells that were newly produced. Reports say that about two months after transplant, the alpha-beta T cells came out of several hundred graft clones that had expanded.

The CDR3 is made up of 14 amino acids. Trimming stripped 3 bases from V and 2 bases from J, with 10 bases between. CDR1 is SGHTA, CDR2 FQGNSA, per germline. This TCR was sampled from a male patient aged 2 to 10 who had a stem cell transplant for acute myeloid leukemia, so the T cells may come from the graft donor. Sequenced here: PBMCs, mostly from graft donor cells, sampled 360 days after TCRalphabeta/CD19-depleted stem cell transplant. This chain uses TRBV7-2 with TRBJ1-2, with unresolved D. The CDR3 sequence: CASSFAASNYGYTF. CDR3 nucleotides: TGTGCCAGCAGCTTTGCAGCTTCGAACTATGGCTACACCTTC.